The sequence of this T cell receptor (beta chain) was determined in a study of CD8 T cells in ankylosing spondylitis. The sample holds a few counts of this clonotype. Its specificity is unknown. Scientists made TCR beta libraries using quantitative 5'-RACE with molecular barcodes. One entry per CDR3 protein, called by TCRdb with MiXCR from the 5' RACE reads. This sample has about 160,000 distinct CDR3 sequences; about 18% occur once, and the top ten carry around 7.6%. This CDR3 is 16 amino acids long. CDR1 is SGHRS, CDR2 YFSETQ, per germline. V was pared by 4 bases and J by 6 bases, with 11 bases of the junction left unmatched. Regarding the study as a whole: A TCR beta motif of fewer than ten highly homologous variants appeared characteristic of ankylosing spondylitis blood. Before this, some motif variants had been reported in reactive arthritis synovial fluid and blood.

The J gene is TRBJ2-2, the V gene TRBV5-1, with TRBD2 matching 8 bases. The receptor was isolated from a male donor with ankylosing spondylitis or in good health (not recorded which). Sequenced material: blood, either unsorted or a sorted T cell fraction (not recorded which). The CDR3 loop is CASSPTSGSVAGELFF. CDR3 DNA: TGCGCCAGCAGCCCCACGAGCGGGAGTGTCGCCGGGGAGCTGTTTTTT.